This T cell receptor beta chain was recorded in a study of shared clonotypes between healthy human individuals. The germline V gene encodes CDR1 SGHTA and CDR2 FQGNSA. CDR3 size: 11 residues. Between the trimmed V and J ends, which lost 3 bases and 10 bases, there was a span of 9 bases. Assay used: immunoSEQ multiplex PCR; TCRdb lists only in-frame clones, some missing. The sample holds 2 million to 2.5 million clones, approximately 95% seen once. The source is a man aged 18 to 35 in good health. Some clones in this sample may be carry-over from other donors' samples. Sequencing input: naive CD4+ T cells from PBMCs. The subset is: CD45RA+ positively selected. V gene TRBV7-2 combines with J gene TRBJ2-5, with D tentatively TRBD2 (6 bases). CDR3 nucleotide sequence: TGTGCCAGCAGCTTTGAGGGAGGCCAGTACTTC. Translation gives CASSFEGGQYF.